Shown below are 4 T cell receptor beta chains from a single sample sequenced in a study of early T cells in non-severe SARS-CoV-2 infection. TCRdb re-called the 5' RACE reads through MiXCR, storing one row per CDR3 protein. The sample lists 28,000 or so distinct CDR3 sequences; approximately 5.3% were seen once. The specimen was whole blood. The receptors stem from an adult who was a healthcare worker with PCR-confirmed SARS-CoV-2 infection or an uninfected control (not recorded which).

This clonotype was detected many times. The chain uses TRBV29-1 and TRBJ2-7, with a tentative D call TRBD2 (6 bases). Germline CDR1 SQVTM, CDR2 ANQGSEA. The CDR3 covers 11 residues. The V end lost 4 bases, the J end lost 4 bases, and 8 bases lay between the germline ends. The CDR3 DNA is TGCAGCGTTGCAGGGACTTACGAGCAGTACTTC. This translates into CSVAGTYEQYF.

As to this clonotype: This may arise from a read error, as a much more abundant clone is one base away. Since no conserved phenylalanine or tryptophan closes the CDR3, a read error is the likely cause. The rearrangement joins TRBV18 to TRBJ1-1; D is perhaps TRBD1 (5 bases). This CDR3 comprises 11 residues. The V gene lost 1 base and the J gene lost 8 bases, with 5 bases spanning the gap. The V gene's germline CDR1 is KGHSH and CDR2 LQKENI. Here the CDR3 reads CASSPRQEAFL. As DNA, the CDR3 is TGTGCCAGCTCACCACGACAGGAAGCTTTCCTT.

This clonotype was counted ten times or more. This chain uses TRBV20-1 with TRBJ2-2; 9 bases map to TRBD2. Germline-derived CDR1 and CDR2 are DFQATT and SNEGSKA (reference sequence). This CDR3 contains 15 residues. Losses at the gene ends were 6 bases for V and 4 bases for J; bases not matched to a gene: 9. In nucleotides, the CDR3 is TGCAGTGCCAAGATAGCGGGAGTGGGCACCGGGGAGCTGTTTTTT. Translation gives CSAKIAGVGTGELFF.

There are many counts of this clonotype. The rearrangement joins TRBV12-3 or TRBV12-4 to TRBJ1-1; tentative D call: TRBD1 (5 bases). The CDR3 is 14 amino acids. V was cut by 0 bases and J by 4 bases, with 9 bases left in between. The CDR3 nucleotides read TGTGCCAGCAGTTTAGCGGGGGTAGGCACTGAAGCTTTCTTT. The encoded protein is CASSLAGVGTEAFF.